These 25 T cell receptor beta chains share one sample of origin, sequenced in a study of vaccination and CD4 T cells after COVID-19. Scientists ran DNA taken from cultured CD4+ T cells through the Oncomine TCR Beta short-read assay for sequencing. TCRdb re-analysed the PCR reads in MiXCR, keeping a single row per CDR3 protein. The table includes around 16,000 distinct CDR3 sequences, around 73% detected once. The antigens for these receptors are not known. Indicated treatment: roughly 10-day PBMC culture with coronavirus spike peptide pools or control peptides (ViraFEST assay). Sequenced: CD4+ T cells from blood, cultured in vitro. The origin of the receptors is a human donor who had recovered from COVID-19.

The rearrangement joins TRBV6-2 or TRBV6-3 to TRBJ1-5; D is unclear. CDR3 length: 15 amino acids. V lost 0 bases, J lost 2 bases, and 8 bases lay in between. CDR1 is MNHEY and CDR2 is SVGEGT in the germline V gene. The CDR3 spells CASSYSGRGNQPQHF. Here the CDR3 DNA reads TGTGCCAGCAGTTACTCAGGAAGGGGCAATCAGCCCCAGCATTTT.

The DNA for the CDR3 is TGCAGTGCTAGCTACTTCAGGGGTTCCAATCAGCCCCAGCATTTT. Amino acid sequence: CSASYFRGSNQPQHF. J is TRBJ1-5 and V is TRBV20-1, with D possibly matching TRBD1 (6 bases). CDR3 size: 15 residues. Germline-derived CDR1 and CDR2 are DFQATT and SNEGSKA (reference sequence). The germline V and J ends were trimmed by 3 bases and 3 bases, with 15 bases remaining between them.

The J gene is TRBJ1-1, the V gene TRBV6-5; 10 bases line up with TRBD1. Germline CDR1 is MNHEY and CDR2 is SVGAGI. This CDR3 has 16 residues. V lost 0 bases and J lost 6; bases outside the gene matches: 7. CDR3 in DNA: TGTGCCAGCAGTTACTCGAATCGGGACAGGGGTTCTGAAGCTTTCTTT. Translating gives CASSYSNRDRGSEAFF.

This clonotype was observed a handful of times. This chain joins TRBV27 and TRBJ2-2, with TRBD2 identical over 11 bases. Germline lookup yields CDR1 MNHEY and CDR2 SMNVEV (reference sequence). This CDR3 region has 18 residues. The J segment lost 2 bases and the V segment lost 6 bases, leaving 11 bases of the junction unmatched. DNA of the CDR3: TGTGCCAGCAGAGGGGCTAGCGGGAGGCCAATTAACACCGGGGAGCTGTTTTTT. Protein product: CASRGASGRPINTGELFF.

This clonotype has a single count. The CDR3, as DNA: TGTGCCAGCAGTGGTCTTAGCAATCAGCCCCAGCATTTT. Its protein is CASSGLSNQPQHF. V usage is TRBV2 and J usage is TRBJ1-5; D remains unclear. This CDR3 is 13 amino acids long. The V gene's germline CDR1 is SNHLY and CDR2 FYNNEI. The V and J ends lost 4 bases and 0 bases respectively, with 4 bases between them.

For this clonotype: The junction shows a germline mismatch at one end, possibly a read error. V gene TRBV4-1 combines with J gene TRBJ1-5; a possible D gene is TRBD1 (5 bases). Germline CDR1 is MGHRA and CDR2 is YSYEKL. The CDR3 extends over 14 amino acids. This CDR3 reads CTSSQDGGMMPQHF. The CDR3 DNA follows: TGCACCAGCAGCCAAGACGGGGGAATGATGCCCCAGCATTTT.

CDR3 region: CASVRGTTEAFF. The CDR3 DNA reads TGTGCCAGCGTCAGGGGGACGACTGAAGCTTTCTTT. This chain joins TRBV28 and TRBJ1-1, with 7 nucleotides matching TRBD1. J gave up 5 bases and V 8 bases, and 5 bases lay outside the gene matches. The CDR3 sequence is 12 residues long. The V gene's germline CDR1 is MDHEN and CDR2 SYDVKM.

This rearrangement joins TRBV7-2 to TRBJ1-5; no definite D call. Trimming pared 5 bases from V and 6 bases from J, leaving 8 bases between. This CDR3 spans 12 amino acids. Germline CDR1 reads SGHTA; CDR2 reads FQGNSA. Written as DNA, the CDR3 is TGTGCCAGCAGCGCACGGGGTCAGCCCCAGCATTTT. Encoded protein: CASSARGQPQHF.

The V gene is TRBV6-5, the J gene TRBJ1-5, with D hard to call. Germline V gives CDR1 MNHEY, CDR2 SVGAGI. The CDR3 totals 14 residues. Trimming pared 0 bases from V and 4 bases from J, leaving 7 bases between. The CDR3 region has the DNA TGTGCCAGCAGTTACTCGTCACAGAATCAGCCCCAGCATTTT. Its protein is CASSYSSQNQPQHF.

The CDR3 nucleotides are TGTGCCAGCAGTTACGTCAGGGTAGCTCCCAATGAGCAGTTCTTC. Protein: CASSYVRVAPNEQFF. The chain uses TRBV6-5 and TRBJ2-1; perhaps TRBD1 as D (5 bases). CDR3 length: 15 amino acids. Deletions cut 2 bases from V and 6 bases from J, with 14 bases between. The V gene's germline CDR1 is MNHEY and CDR2 SVGAGI.

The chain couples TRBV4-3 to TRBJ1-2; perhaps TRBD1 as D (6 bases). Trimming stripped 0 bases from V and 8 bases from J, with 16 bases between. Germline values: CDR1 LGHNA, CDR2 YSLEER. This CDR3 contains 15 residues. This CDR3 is CASSQDGARGGGYTF. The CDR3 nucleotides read TGCGCCAGCAGCCAAGATGGGGCCAGGGGAGGCGGCTACACCTTC.

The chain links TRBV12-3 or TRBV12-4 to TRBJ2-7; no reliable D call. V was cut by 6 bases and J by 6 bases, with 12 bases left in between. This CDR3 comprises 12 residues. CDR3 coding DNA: TGTGCCAGCAGCCCCCCCGGTGGCGAGCAGTACTTC. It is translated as CASSPPGGEQYF.

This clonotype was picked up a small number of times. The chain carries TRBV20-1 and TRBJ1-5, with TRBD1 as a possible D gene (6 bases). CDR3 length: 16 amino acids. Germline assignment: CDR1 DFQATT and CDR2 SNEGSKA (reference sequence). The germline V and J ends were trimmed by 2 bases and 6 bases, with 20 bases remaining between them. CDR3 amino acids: CSARIFGGRMGQPQHF. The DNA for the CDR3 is TGCAGTGCTAGAATATTTGGGGGGCGCATGGGTCAGCCCCAGCATTTT.

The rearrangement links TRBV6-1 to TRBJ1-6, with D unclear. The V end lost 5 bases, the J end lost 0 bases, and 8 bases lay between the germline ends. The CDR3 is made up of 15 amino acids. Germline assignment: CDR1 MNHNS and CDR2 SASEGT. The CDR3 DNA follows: TGTGCCAGCAGTCACAGTAGCTCCTATAATTCACCCCTCCACTTT. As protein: CASSHSSSYNSPLHF.

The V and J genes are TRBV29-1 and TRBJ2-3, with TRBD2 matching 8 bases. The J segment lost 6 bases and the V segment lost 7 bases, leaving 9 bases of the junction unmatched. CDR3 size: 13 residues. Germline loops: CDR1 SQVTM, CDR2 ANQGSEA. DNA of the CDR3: TGCAGCGCCGGGGGGGGGCCGGGGGATACGCAGTATTTT. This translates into CSAGGGPGDTQYF.

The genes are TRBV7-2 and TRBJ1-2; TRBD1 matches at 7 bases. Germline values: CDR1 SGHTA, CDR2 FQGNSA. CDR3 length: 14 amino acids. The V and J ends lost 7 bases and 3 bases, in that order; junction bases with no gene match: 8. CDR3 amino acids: CASTSDRVYYGYTF. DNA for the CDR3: TGTGCCAGCACCTCTGACAGGGTATACTATGGCTACACCTTC.

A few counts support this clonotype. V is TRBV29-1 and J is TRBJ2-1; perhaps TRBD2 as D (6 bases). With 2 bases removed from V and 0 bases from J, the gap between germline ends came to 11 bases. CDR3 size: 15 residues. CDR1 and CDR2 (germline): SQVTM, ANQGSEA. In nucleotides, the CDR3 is TGCAGCGTTGAAAAGGTGGGGGGCTCCTACAATGAGCAGTTCTTC. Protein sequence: CSVEKVGGSYNEQFF.

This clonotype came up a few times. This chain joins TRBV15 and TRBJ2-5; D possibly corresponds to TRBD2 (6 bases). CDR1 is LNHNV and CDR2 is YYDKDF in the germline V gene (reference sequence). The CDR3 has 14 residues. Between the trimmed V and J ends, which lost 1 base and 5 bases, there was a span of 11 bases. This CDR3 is CATSRGGDSETQYF. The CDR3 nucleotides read TGTGCCACCAGCAGAGGCGGGGATAGTGAGACCCAGTACTTC.

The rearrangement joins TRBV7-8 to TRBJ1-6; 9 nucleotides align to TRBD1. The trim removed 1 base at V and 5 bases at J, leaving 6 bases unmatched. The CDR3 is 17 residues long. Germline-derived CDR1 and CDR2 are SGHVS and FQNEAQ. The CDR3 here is CASSLVGTGRNNSPLHF. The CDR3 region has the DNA TGTGCCAGCAGCTTAGTGGGGACAGGGAGAAATAATTCACCCCTCCACTTT.

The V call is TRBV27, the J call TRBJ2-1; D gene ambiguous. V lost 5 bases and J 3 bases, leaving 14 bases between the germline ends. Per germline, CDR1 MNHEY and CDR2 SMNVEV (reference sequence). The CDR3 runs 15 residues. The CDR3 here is CASSRSPPVYNEQFF. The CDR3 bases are TGTGCCAGCAGTCGTTCACCCCCGGTCTACAATGAGCAGTTCTTC.

For the CDR3, the DNA is TGTGCCAGCAGTTATACATTTGGGGTGGTCTATGGCTACACCTTC. Encoded protein: CASSYTFGVVYGYTF. The chain couples TRBV12-3 or TRBV12-4 to TRBJ1-2; no reliable D call. Trimming stripped 4 bases from V and 4 bases from J, with 16 bases between. The CDR3 loop spans 15 amino acids.

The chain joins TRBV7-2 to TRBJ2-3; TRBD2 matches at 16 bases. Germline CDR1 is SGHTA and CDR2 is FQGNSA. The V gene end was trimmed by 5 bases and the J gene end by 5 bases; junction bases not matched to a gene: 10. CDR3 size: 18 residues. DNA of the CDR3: TGTGCCAGCAGCGGAATGGGACTAGCGGGAGGGAGGGGAGATACGCAGTATTTT. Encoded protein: CASSGMGLAGGRGDTQYF.

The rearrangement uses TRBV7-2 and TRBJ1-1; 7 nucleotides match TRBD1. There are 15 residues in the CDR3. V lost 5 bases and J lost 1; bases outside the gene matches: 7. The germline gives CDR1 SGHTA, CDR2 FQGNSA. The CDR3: CASSRGGAGNTEAFF. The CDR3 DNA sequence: TGTGCCAGCAGCCGAGGGGGCGCCGGGAACACTGAAGCTTTCTTT.

The chain's CDR3 is CASSWRQGEAFF. The CDR3 DNA reads as TGTGCCAGCAGTTGGCGGCAGGGTGAAGCTTTCTTT. V gene TRBV6-5 combines with J gene TRBJ1-1; tentatively, D is TRBD1 (5 bases). V lost 4 bases to trimming and J lost 7 bases, with 10 bases between them. Germline V lookup: CDR1 MNHEY, CDR2 SVGAGI. This CDR3 has 12 residues.

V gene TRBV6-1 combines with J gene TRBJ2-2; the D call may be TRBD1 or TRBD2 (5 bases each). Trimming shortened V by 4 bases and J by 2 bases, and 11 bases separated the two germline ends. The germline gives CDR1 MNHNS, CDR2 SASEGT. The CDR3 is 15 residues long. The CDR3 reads CASSGRRTNTGELFF. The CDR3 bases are TGTGCCAGCAGTGGGCGGAGGACAAACACCGGGGAGCTGTTTTTT.